This T cell receptor beta chain is from a study of OX40 agonist ivuxolimab in advanced cancers. As for the study in general: The mean age was approximately 60 years, ranging from 23 to 79, with 80% to 85% of participants male. Past anti-PD-1, anti-PD-L1 or anti-CTLA-4 therapy was accepted, and roughly 42% had received some.

V shed 0 bases and J 5 bases; nucleotides not matched to a gene: 8. This CDR3 contains 16 residues. The V gene's germline CDR1 is GTSNPN and CDR2 SVGIG (reference sequence). The repertoire was sequenced with immunoSEQ multiplex PCR; TCRdb's copy has only in-frame clones and lacks some. The table lists fewer than 25,000 clones, 88% of them singletons. Remarks on this clone: The target antigen is unknown.

The study's findings and limits: Normalized T-cell clonal expansion was also low in some nonresponders. Average numbers of expanded clones were greater in CD8+ T cells than in CD4+.

This chain connects TRBV30 to TRBJ2-3; 10 nucleotides align to TRBD2. The TCR was taken from an adult with an advanced solid tumor such as melanoma, head and neck, liver or kidney cancer. Material: CD4+ or CD8+ T cells sorted from blood, obtained in a trial of the OX40 agonist ivuxolimab. CDR3: CAWSVGASGSGDTQYF. The CDR3 nucleotides read TGTGCCTGGAGTGTAGGTGCTAGCGGGAGTGGAGATACGCAGTATTTT.